These T cell receptor beta chains were read from a single sample in a study of T cells expressing NK-cell markers. TCRdb derives one entry per CDR3 protein from the 5' RACE reads, leaving out DNA. This repertoire comprises roughly 380,000 distinct CDR3 sequences; its ten largest clones make up over 4%. The material sequenced was blood T cells: a sorted CD56 or NKG2C T cell subset, CD4+ or CD8+ T cells, or bulk PBMC T cells (not recorded which). These receptors were collected from a man aged 18 to 69 in good health. CDR3s include the opening cysteine and the closing phenylalanine or tryptophan.

v_gene	j_gene	CDR3aa
TRBV29-1	TRBJ2-3	CSAGGGARDTQYF
TRBV4-2	TRBJ2-7	CASSQDRQGVAYEQYF
TRBV24-1	TRBJ1-2	CAVWGLMTGGLYGYTF
TRBV6-5	TRBJ2-6	CASSSTGVAGANVLTF
TRBV7-2	TRBJ2-5	CASSRGLARKTQYF
TRBV5-1	TRBJ2-7	CASSLATGSYEQYF
TRBV11-2	TRBJ2-1	CASSLPGGNEQFF
TRBV5-1	TRBJ1-2	CASSPGQGAYYGYTF
TRBV5-6	TRBJ2-3	CASSLKVDIVTQYF
TRBV27	TRBJ1-5	CASSFGTGRNQPQHF
TRBV3-1	TRBJ2-7	CASSQGAGGPREQYF
TRBV19	TRBJ1-2	CATSRQGAVGYTF
TRBV29-1	TRBJ2-2	CSVWGQGTRELFF
TRBV7-8	TRBJ2-7	CASSLGGGFYEQYF
TRBV9	TRBJ2-4	CASSVYGGRGNIQYF
TRBV6-2/TRBV6-3	TRBJ1-4	CASSSERGILKLFF
TRBV20-1	TRBJ1-1	CSANRSPDTEAFF
TRBV24-1	TRBJ1-2	CATSPQGLGYGYTF
TRBV5-1	TRBJ1-3	CASSLGDSSGNTIYF
TRBV4-2	TRBJ2-3	CASSQLTSGGTDTQYF
TRBV6-2/TRBV6-3	TRBJ2-3	CASSYRSGGPPDTQYF
TRBV11-2	TRBJ2-5	CASSASPRETQYF
TRBV2	TRBJ2-2	CASNTPDRSTGELFF
TRBV7-8	TRBJ2-2	CASSFRQTGELFF
TRBV7-9	TRBJ1-2	CASSFRDRAGYTF
TRBV6-1	TRBJ2-3	CASKGGQGQDTQYF
TRBV27	TRBJ2-7	CASSRGTGLYEQYF
TRBV5-6	TRBJ1-2	CASSLFQGANGYTF
TRBV7-2	TRBJ2-3	CASSLALTDTQYF
TRBV6-7	TRBJ1-5	CASSDTQDGISNQPQHF
TRBV5-1	TRBJ2-1	CASTEGLAGKGEQFF
TRBV5-4	TRBJ2-3	CASSSERGYTDTQYF
TRBV4-2	TRBJ1-2	CASSHPDRPYGYTF
TRBV7-6	TRBJ2-1	CASSPYRVGNEQFF
TRBV29-1	TRBJ2-3	CSVEARGGTYYTDTQYF
TRBV9	TRBJ2-1	CASTALGGASYNEQFF
TRBV7-9	TRBJ1-1	CASSLRSSMNTEAFF
TRBV9	TRBJ2-4	CASSVDRVGDIQYF
TRBV20-1	TRBJ2-1	CSARDSGPYNEQFF
TRBV2	TRBJ2-3	CASLRGAGADTQYF
TRBV7-2	TRBJ2-7	CASSFDRTYEQYF